These 21 T cell receptor beta chains share one sample of origin, sequenced in a study of identical twins. TCRdb called the 5' RACE reads again in MiXCR, with one record for every CDR3 protein. Of approximately 530,000 distinct CDR3 sequences in the sample, approximately 20% were seen once. These data also formed part of another study, on yellow fever vaccine responses in identical twins.

The specimen sequenced was CD4+ T cells sorted from blood. Every receptor here comes from a woman aged 18-35 years in good health.

Only a few counts were recorded for this clonotype. The genes are TRBV29-1 and TRBJ2-5, with D perhaps matching TRBD1 (5 bases). Germline V lookup: CDR1 SQVTM, CDR2 ANQGSEA. The CDR3 length is 14 residues. V was cut by 5 bases and J by 4 bases, with 17 bases left in between. CDR3 coding DNA: TGCAGCGTTCTGGGGCTAGTGGTCGGAGAGACCCAGTACTTC. Residues: CSVLGLVVGETQYF.

The table lists this clonotype with a few counts. The V and J genes are TRBV12-3 or TRBV12-4 and TRBJ2-3, with D perhaps given as TRBD1 or TRBD2 (6 bases each). The CDR3 covers 14 residues. Between the trimmed V and J ends, which lost 3 bases and 5 bases, there was a span of 12 bases. The CDR3 loop is CASSFNREEDTQYF. CDR3 DNA sequence: TGTGCCAGCAGTTTTAACAGGGAGGAAGATACGCAGTATTTT.

This clonotype was counted a single time. The rearrangement joins TRBV19 to TRBJ2-1; no reliable D call. This CDR3 is 14 amino acids long. With 6 bases removed from V and 0 bases from J, the gap between germline ends came to 9 bases. In germline, CDR1 is LNHDA, CDR2 SQIVND (reference sequence). The CDR3 bases are TGTGCCAGTAGCATGAGAAACTCCTACAATGAGCAGTTCTTC. It codes for CASSMRNSYNEQFF. Supplemented by reference TRBV19 and TRBJ2-1, the full variable domain reads DGGITQSPKYLFRKEGQNVTLSCEQNLNHDAMYWYRQDPGQGLRLIYYSQIVNDFQKGDIAEGYSVSREKKESFPLTVTSAQKNPTAFYLCASSMRNSYNEQFFGPGTRLTVL.

V and J are TRBV3-1 and TRBJ2-1; possible D gene TRBD2, 5 bases. The germline CDR1 and CDR2 sequences are LGHDT and YNNKEL (reference sequence). The CDR3 covers 15 residues. Trimming removed 8 bases from V and 6 bases from J, with 20 bases in between. CDR3 coding DNA: TGTGCCAGCCGAGTTGGGCGACTAAGATCCAATGAGCAGTTCTTC. Its protein is CASRVGRLRSNEQFF.

This clonotype was seen more than once but under ten times. The rearrangement uses TRBV7-8 and TRBJ2-2, with a tentative D call TRBD1 (5 bases). The germline gives CDR1 SGHVS, CDR2 FQNEAQ. The CDR3 covers 14 residues. Trimming took 5 bases from V and 6 from J, leaving 13 bases between them. CDR3 protein: CASSPTTVAGELFF. CDR3 sequence (DNA): TGTGCCAGCAGCCCAACGACAGTGGCCGGGGAGCTGTTTTTT.

This CDR3 is CASSLEAPATSGNNEQFF. The DNA of the CDR3 is TGTGCCAGCAGCTTAGAGGCCCCGGCGACTAGCGGAAACAATGAGCAGTTCTTC. The chain combines TRBV11-2 with TRBJ2-1, with TRBD2 matching 9 bases. Trimming at V came to 0 bases and at J to 5 bases, leaving 11 bases not matched to a gene. Germline CDR1 and CDR2: SGHAT and FQNNGV. CDR3 length equals 18 residues.

This clonotype was recorded at least ten times. The chain recombines TRBV7-8 with TRBJ1-5; D remains unclear. Trimming left V 2 bases short and J 5 bases short, with 7 bases between. The CDR3 consists of 13 residues. Germline values: CDR1 SGHVS, CDR2 FQNEAQ. The CDR3 here is CASSLTGDQPQHF. DNA for the CDR3: TGTGCCAGCAGCTTAACCGGGGATCAGCCCCAGCATTTT.

This sequence joins TRBV28 and TRBJ2-1; 8 bases are a match to TRBD2. The CDR3 runs to 16 residues. The V gene end was trimmed by 6 bases and the J gene end by 1 base; junction bases not matched to a gene: 8. The germline V gene has CDR1 MDHEN and CDR2 SYDVKM. In DNA form, the CDR3 reads TGTGCCAGCAGCCCGGGGGGGCGGGGGTCCTACAATGAGCAGTTCTTC. It translates to CASSPGGRGSYNEQFF.

This clonotype was counted only a few times. This chain connects TRBV6-2 or TRBV6-3 to TRBJ2-7; no clear D gene. The ends were cut back, 4 bases at V and 0 bases at J, with 10 bases in the middle. The germline gives CDR1 MNHEY, CDR2 SVGEGT. The CDR3 contains 14 residues. CDR3 loop: CASSSSVSSYEQYF. Written as DNA, the CDR3 is TGTGCCAGCAGTTCTTCCGTAAGCTCCTACGAGCAGTACTTC.

This clonotype has a handful of counts. The V call is TRBV15, the J call TRBJ2-1; perhaps TRBD2 as D (5 bases). The length of the CDR3 is 20 residues. Germline V gene data show CDR1 as LNHNV and CDR2 as YYDKDF (reference sequence). V was trimmed by 3 bases and J by 7 bases, leaving 31 bases between them. CDR3 protein: CATSRRTGGVAGPRLNEQFF. The CDR3 DNA is TGTGCCACCAGCAGGAGAACTGGAGGCGTGGCGGGTCCCCGCCTAAATGAGCAGTTCTTC.

This chain connects TRBV27 to TRBJ2-7, with 8 positions matching TRBD1. There are 18 residues in the CDR3. The ends lost 8 bases at V and 0 bases at J; junction bases unmatched: 18. The germline CDR1 and CDR2 sequences are MNHEY and SMNVEV (reference sequence). The CDR3 nucleotides are TGTGCCAGCTCGAGGGGGCCAGGACAGGGATTTGCCTCCTACGAGCAGTACGTC. Amino acids: CASSRGPGQGFASYEQYV.

The sample holds a few counts of this clonotype. The rearrangement links TRBV28 to TRBJ1-2; tentative D call: TRBD1 (5 bases). Trimming removed 6 bases from V and 4 bases from J, with 15 bases in between. The CDR3 covers 14 residues. CDR1 and CDR2 from the germline V gene are MDHEN and SYDVKM. DNA of the CDR3: TGTGCCAGCAGGATAGGGGACGGAGGCTATGGCTACACCTTC. Protein sequence: CASRIGDGGYGYTF.

This clonotype occurred once. CDR3 DNA sequence: TGTGCCAGCAGTGCCTCTATGGCTGAAAAACTGTTTTTT. This gives the protein CASSASMAEKLFF. The chain joins TRBV6-1 to TRBJ1-4; D is ambiguous. The V gene's germline CDR1 is MNHNS and CDR2 SASEGT. V lost 4 bases to trimming and J lost 7 bases, with 10 bases between them. CDR3 size: 13 residues.

There are many counts of this clonotype. The chain recombines TRBV12-3 or TRBV12-4 with TRBJ2-5, with unresolved D. Trimming stripped 2 bases from V and 4 bases from J, with 5 bases between. This CDR3 has 12 residues. As DNA, the CDR3 is TGTGCCAGCAGTTTATATGGAGAGACCCAGTACTTC. As protein: CASSLYGETQYF.

This clonotype was recorded a few times. The gene calls are TRBV24-1 and TRBJ2-1; possible D gene TRBD1, 6 bases. In germline, CDR1 is KGHDR, CDR2 SFDVKD. CDR3 size: 17 residues. V lost 5 bases and J 1 base, leaving 17 bases between the germline ends. This CDR3 reads CATSGVLWTESYNEQFF. As DNA, the CDR3 is TGTGCCACCAGTGGCGTCCTCTGGACAGAATCCTACAATGAGCAGTTCTTC.

The chain couples TRBV7-2 to TRBJ2-1; D remains unclear. The CDR3 spans 13 residues. Germline-derived CDR1 and CDR2 are SGHTA and FQGNSA. V was pared by 5 bases and J by 7 bases, with 12 bases between. The CDR3 reads CASSKGLLNEQFF. In DNA form, the CDR3 reads TGTGCCAGCAGCAAAGGGTTGTTAAATGAGCAGTTCTTC.

This clonotype was counted a few times. The chain employs TRBV2 and TRBJ2-5, with 9 nucleotides matching TRBD2. The CDR3 covers 12 residues. In germline, CDR1 is SNHLY, CDR2 FYNNEI. V lost 9 bases and J lost 5; bases outside the gene matches: 4. In DNA form, the CDR3 reads TGTGCCAGTAGACTAGCGGCGGAGACCCAGTACTTC. Its translation is CASRLAAETQYF.

This clonotype came up a few times. The chain employs TRBV28 and TRBJ2-2; D not certain. Germline V CDR1 and CDR2: MDHEN, SYDVKM. The CDR3 runs 13 residues. The V end lost 7 bases, the J end lost 0 bases, and 6 bases lay between the germline ends. The CDR3 nucleotides are TGTGCCAGCATTCCGTCGAACACCGGGGAGCTGTTTTTT. Protein: CASIPSNTGELFF.

This clonotype came up a few times. The J gene is TRBJ2-3, the V gene TRBV20-1; TRBD2 is a possible D gene (6 bases). The CDR3 is made up of 14 amino acids. The germline V and J ends were trimmed by 6 bases and 3 bases, with 16 bases remaining between them. Germline V gene sequence: CDR1 DFQATT, CDR2 SNEGSKA (reference sequence). The CDR3 bases are TGCAGTGCACGGCCGGGACTTACAACAGATACGCAGTATTTT. Protein sequence: CSARPGLTTDTQYF.

This clonotype was seen a handful of times. The V call is TRBV6-6, the J call TRBJ1-2, with D unclear. CDR1 and CDR2 from the germline V gene are MNHNY and SVGAGI (reference sequence). V lost 5 bases and J lost 2, with 9 bases in between. The CDR3 length is 13 residues. The CDR3 nucleotides read TGTGCCAGCAGTCCCATGGGGAACTATGGCTACACCTTC. Encoded protein: CASSPMGNYGYTF.

This clonotype was counted a few times. CDR3 in amino acids: CASSLARVADEEQYF. DNA of the CDR3: TGCGCCAGCAGCTTGGCCCGGGTGGCAGATGAGGAGCAGTACTTC. The gene calls are TRBV5-1 and TRBJ2-7; no reliable D call. The V and J ends lost 0 bases and 7 bases respectively, with 17 bases between them. The CDR3 length is 15 residues. Germline V gives CDR1 SGHRS, CDR2 YFSETQ. The full variable domain, with the rest looked up from reference TRBV5-1 and TRBJ2-7, is KAGVTQTPRYLIKTRGQQVTLSCSPISGHRSVSWYQQTPGQGLQFLFEYFSETQRNKGNFPGRFSGRQFSNSRSEMNVSTLELGDSALYLCASSLARVADEEQYFGPGTRLTVT.